A single sample is the source of the 8 T cell receptor beta chains below, sequenced in a study of blood T cells in healthy people across ages. The second PCR ran roughly 6 to 12 cycles with a sample-barcoded 5' primer and J-beta primers. TCRdb called the 5' RACE reads again in MiXCR, with one record for every CDR3 protein. The top ten hold about 4% of the sample, which has about 1.5 million distinct CDR3 sequences, 40% to 45% seen once. Specimen: blood. These receptors originate from a woman between 18 and 30 years old in good health.

This clonotype has a count of ten or more. This chain connects TRBV12-3 or TRBV12-4 to TRBJ1-2, with no clear D. V lost 6 bases and J lost 2, with 13 bases in between. CDR3 length: 14 amino acids. The CDR3 loop is CASSTSHPNYGYTF. CDR3 in DNA: TGTGCCAGCAGCACCTCACATCCCAACTATGGCTACACCTTC.

CDR3 region: CASSERQGYTGELFF. DNA for the CDR3: TGTGCCAGCAGCGAGAGACAGGGGTACACCGGGGAGCTGTTTTTT. This sequence joins TRBV9 and TRBJ2-2, with 8 bases matching TRBD1. The CDR3 totals 15 residues. The germline CDR1 and CDR2 sequences are SGDLS and YYNGEE. Trimming removed 3 bases from V and 3 bases from J; junction bases left unmatched: 4.

This clonotype turned up a few times. The chain uses TRBV5-1 and TRBJ2-3, with D unresolved. With 4 bases removed from V and 4 bases from J, the gap between germline ends came to 10 bases. From germline, CDR1 is SGHRS and CDR2 YFSETQ. This CDR3 has 13 residues. CDR3 sequence reads: CASSNENADTQYF. CDR3 bases: TGCGCCAGCAGCAACGAAAACGCAGATACGCAGTATTTT.

This clonotype was seen repeatedly, ten times or more. The rearrangement links TRBV12-3 or TRBV12-4 to TRBJ1-5, with TRBD1 matching 9 bases. The CDR3 has 15 amino acids. The J segment lost 2 bases and the V segment lost 3 bases, leaving 2 bases of the junction unmatched. CDR3 loop: CASSLRQGGNQPQHF. DNA for the CDR3: TGTGCCAGCAGTTTGCGACAGGGGGGCAATCAGCCCCAGCATTTT.

This clonotype came up many times. The V and J genes are TRBV18 and TRBJ2-7, with D uncertain. Germline lookup yields CDR1 KGHSH and CDR2 LQKENI. The CDR3 runs 13 residues. Trimming cost V 8 bases and J 0 bases, with 11 bases left between them. In DNA, the CDR3 is TGTGCCAGCAGTCCTCGGGTCTCCTACGAGCAGTACTTC. Translated, it gives CASSPRVSYEQYF.

CDR3 residues: CASSYSFRGANQPQHF. DNA of the CDR3: TGTGCCAGCAGTTACTCGTTTAGGGGCGCTAATCAGCCCCAGCATTTT. The gene calls are TRBV6-6 and TRBJ1-5; perhaps TRBD1 as D (5 bases). Looked up from germline, CDR1 is MNHNY and CDR2 is SVGAGI (reference sequence). The CDR3 runs 16 residues. With 0 bases removed from V and 4 bases from J, the gap between germline ends came to 13 bases.

The V gene is TRBV10-3, the J gene TRBJ1-4; D remains ambiguous. The CDR3 length is 12 residues. V gave up 6 bases and J gave up 8 bases, with 10 bases separating them. The germline CDR1 and CDR2 sequences are ENHRY and SYGVKD. CDR3 sequence (DNA): TGTGCCATCAGCGAAAACGGAGAAAAACTGTTTTTT. Encoded protein: CAISENGEKLFF.

The chain joins TRBV10-3 to TRBJ1-2, with 7 bases identical to TRBD1. Germline CDR1 reads ENHRY; CDR2 reads SYGVKD. J was trimmed by 3 bases and V by 0 bases; bases with no gene match: 1. The CDR3 loop spans 14 amino acids. CDR3 residues: CAISESRGDYGYTF. The CDR3 region has the DNA TGTGCCATCAGTGAGTCCAGGGGGGACTATGGCTACACCTTC.